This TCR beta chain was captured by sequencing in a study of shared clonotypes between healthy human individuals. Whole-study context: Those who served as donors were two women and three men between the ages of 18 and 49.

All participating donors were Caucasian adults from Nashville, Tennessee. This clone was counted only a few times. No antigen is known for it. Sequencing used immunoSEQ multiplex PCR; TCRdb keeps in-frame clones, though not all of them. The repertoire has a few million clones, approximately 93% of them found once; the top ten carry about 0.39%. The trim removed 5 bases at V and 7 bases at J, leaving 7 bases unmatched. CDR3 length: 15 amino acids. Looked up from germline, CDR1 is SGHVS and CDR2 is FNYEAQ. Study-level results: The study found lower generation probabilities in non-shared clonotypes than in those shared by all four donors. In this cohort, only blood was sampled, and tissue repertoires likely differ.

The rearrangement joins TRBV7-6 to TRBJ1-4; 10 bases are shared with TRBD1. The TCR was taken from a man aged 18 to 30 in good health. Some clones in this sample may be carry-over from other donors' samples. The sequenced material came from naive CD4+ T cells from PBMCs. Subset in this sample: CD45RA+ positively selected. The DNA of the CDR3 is TGTGCCAGCAGCGGGACAGGGGTTAAAGGTGAAAAACTGTTTTTT. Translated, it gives CASSGTGVKGEKLFF.